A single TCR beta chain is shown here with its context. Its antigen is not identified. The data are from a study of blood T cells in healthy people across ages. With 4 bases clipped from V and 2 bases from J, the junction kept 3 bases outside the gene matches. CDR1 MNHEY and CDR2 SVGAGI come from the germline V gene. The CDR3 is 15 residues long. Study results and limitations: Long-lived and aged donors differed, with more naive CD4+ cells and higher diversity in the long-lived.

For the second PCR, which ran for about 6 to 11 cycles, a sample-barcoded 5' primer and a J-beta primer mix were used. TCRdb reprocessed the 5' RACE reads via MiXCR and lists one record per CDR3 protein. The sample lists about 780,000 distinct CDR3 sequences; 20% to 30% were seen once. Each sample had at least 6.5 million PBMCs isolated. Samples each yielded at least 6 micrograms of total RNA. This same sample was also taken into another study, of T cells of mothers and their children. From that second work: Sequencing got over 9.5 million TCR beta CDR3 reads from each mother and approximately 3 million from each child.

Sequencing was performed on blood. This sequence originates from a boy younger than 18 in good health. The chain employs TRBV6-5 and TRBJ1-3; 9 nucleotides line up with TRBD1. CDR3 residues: CASSSRQGAGNTIYF. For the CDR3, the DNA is TGTGCCAGCAGTTCGCGACAGGGGGCTGGAAACACCATATATTTT.